The sequence of this TCR beta chain was determined in a study of T cells after somatic rescue of genetic block. Profiling relied on immunoSEQ multiplex PCR, and the TCRdb table lists in-frame clones only, not all of them. The sample gives 68,000 or so clones, 80% to 95% of which show up once; 2.9% is in the top ten. The CDR3 runs 11 residues. Trimming cost V 8 bases and J 4 bases, with 6 bases left between them. The germline gives CDR1 MNHNS, CDR2 SASEGT. The chain joins TRBV6-1 to TRBJ1-5; D is unclear. The sample comprised peripheral blood mononuclear cells (PBMCs). This clonotype was sampled from a man aged 35 to 55. The CDR3 sequence: CASGLNQPQHF. The CDR3 DNA reads as TGTGCCAGCGGGTTAAATCAGCCCCAGCATTTT.